The 6 T cell receptor beta chains listed next were all sequenced from one sample in a study of blood T cell repertoires in COVID-19. Some clones are missing from TCRdb's copy, which holds only in-frame ones; the method was immunoSEQ multiplex PCR. The sample includes 290,000 or so clones, about four fifths of them seen just once. The sample taken for sequencing was PBMCs or T cells enriched from blood (not recorded which). The receptors originated from a man in his forties who had been exposed to COVID-19.

As concerns this clone: The same CDR3 also results from other DNA sequences found in this sample. V gene TRBV14 combines with J gene TRBJ1-2; D may be TRBD1 (5 bases). Germline V gene sequence: CDR1 SGHDN, CDR2 FVKESK. CDR3 length: 13 amino acids. The V gene lost 1 base and the J gene lost 4 bases, with 7 bases spanning the gap. CDR3 loop: CASSQAGGYGYTF. Written as DNA, the CDR3 is TGTGCCAGCAGCCAAGCCGGGGGCTATGGCTACACCTTC. Full variable domain (remainder filled in from reference TRBV14 and TRBJ1-2): EAGVTQFPSHSVIEKGQTVTLRCDPISGHDNLYWYRRVMGKEIKFLLHFVKESKQDESGMPNNRFLAERTGGTYSTLKVQPAELEDSGVYFCASSQAGGYGYTFGSGTRLTVV.

This clone was seen at least ten times. This rearrangement joins TRBV7-9 to TRBJ1-3, with 7 positions matching TRBD1. Looked up from germline, CDR1 is SEHNR and CDR2 is FQNEAQ (reference sequence). This CDR3 spans 15 amino acids. The trim removed 8 bases at V and 5 bases at J, leaving 12 bases unmatched. The CDR3 here is CASRLKGGHRNTIYF. The CDR3 nucleotides are TGTGCCAGCCGCCTTAAAGGGGGCCACAGAAACACCATATATTTT.

The CDR3 coding sequence is TGTGCCAGCAGCCAAGACGGGGGGCGCCGAAGTAATGGCTACACCTTC. It codes for CASSQDGGRRSNGYTF. The V gene is TRBV3-1 (or the pseudogene TRBV3-2), the J gene TRBJ1-2; TRBD1 is a possible D gene (6 bases). V dropped 0 bases and J dropped 6 bases, with 17 bases sitting between them. Germline CDR1 LGHDT, CDR2 YNNKEL (reference sequence). The CDR3 has 16 residues.

This clone has just a few counts. V is TRBV3-1 (or the pseudogene TRBV3-2) and J is TRBJ2-2, with D maybe TRBD2 (6 bases). CDR3 size: 14 residues. Per germline, CDR1 LGHDT and CDR2 YNNKEL (reference sequence). Deletions cut 1 base from V and 6 bases from J, with 9 bases between. This chain's CDR3 is CASSQVPSAGELFF. In nucleotides, the CDR3 is TGTGCCAGCAGCCAAGTCCCTAGCGCCGGGGAGCTGTTTTTT.

The V call is TRBV19, the J call TRBJ1-2; the D gene is possibly TRBD1 (5 bases). Germline values: CDR1 LNHDA, CDR2 SQIVND (reference sequence). The CDR3 length is 13 residues. V was clipped by 4 bases and J by 4 bases, with 10 bases between them. The chain's CDR3 is CASSTQGLYGYTF. In DNA, the CDR3 is TGTGCCAGTAGTACTCAGGGCCTCTATGGCTACACCTTC. The full variable domain, completed using reference TRBV19 and TRBJ1-2, is DGGITQSPKYLFRKEGQNVTLSCEQNLNHDAMYWYRQDPGQGLRLIYYSQIVNDFQKGDIAEGYSVSREKKESFPLTVTSAQKNPTAFYLCASSTQGLYGYTFGSGTRLTVV.

The V and J genes are TRBV6-5 and TRBJ1-6, with D perhaps matching TRBD1 (5 bases). Trimming pared 0 bases from V and 7 bases from J, leaving 13 bases between. The CDR3 has 16 amino acids. In germline, CDR1 is MNHEY, CDR2 SVGAGI. CDR3 in DNA: TGTGCCAGCAGTTACTCAATGGGGCGCCTAAATTCACCCCTCCACTTT. Protein: CASSYSMGRLNSPLHF.